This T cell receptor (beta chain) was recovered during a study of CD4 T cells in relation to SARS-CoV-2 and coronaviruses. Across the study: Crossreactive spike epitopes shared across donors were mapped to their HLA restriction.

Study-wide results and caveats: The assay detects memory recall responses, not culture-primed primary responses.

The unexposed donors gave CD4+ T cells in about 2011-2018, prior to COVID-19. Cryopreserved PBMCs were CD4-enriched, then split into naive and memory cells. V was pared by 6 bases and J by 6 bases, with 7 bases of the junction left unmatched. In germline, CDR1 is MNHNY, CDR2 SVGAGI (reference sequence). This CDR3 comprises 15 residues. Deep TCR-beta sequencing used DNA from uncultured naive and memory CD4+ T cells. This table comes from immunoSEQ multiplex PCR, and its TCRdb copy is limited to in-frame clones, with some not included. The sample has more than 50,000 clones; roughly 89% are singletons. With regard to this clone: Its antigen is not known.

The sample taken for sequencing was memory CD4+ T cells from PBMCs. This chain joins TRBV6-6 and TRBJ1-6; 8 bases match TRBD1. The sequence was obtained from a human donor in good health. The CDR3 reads CASRPRTGSNSPLHF. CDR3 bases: TGTGCCAGCAGACCCAGGACAGGGAGTAATTCACCCCTCCACTTT.